The 23 T cell receptor beta chains reported below all come from one sample, sequenced in a study of cytomegalovirus exposure and HLA in healthy donors. This PCR relied on a set of 60 Vbeta primers and 13 Jbeta primers. Only in-frame clones appear in the TCRdb table, and some are missing; sequencing was by immunoSEQ multiplex PCR. The table lists 90,000 to 110,000 clones, 60% to 80% of them singletons. The material sequenced was PBMCs. These receptors were obtained from a young man in good health and CMV-seronegative.

The rearrangement uses TRBV6-1 and TRBJ2-7, with a possible D match to TRBD1 (6 bases). Trimming took 1 base from V and 3 from J, leaving 10 bases between them. CDR1 and CDR2 (germline): MNHNS, SASEGT. The CDR3 is 14 residues long. Written as DNA, the CDR3 is TGTGCCAGCAGTGAAGGTCACAGGGTCTACGAGCAGTACTTC. It specifies CASSEGHRVYEQYF.

The V gene is TRBV25-1, the J gene TRBJ2-7, with TRBD1 matching 9 bases. V trimming: 3 bases; J trimming: 0 bases; junction bases outside the gene matches: 6. From germline, CDR1 is MGHDK and CDR2 SYGVNS. This CDR3 has 16 residues. As DNA, the CDR3 is TGTGCCAGCAGTGATCCCGGGACAGGGAGCTCCTACGAGCAGTACTTC. Translated: CASSDPGTGSSYEQYF.

There are a few counts of this clone. V is TRBV6-4 and J is TRBJ2-3; 10 nucleotides agree with TRBD2. V dropped 3 bases and J dropped 2; count of bases not matched to a gene: 2. The germline V gene encodes CDR1 MRHNA and CDR2 SNTAGT. The CDR3 contains 15 residues. The CDR3 protein is CASSDTSGVTDTQYF. CDR3 bases: TGTGCCAGCAGTGATACTAGCGGGGTCACAGATACGCAGTATTTT.

The chain combines TRBV28 with TRBJ2-5; 10 bases are shared with TRBD2. The closer fit of TRBJ2-7 to the DNA end suggests the J call may be wrong. There are 16 residues in the CDR3. Germline V CDR1 and CDR2: MDHEN, SYDVKM. CDR3 DNA sequence: TGTGCCAGCAGTTTATATGACCTAGCGGGAGCCTACGAGCAGTACTTC. Protein product: CASSLYDLAGAYEQYF.

The CDR3 nucleotides read TGCAGCGTTGGGGGCCGAACTAGCGGACAAAGGGATGAGCAGTTCTTC. The encoded protein is CSVGGRTSGQRDEQFF. The chain carries TRBV29-1 and TRBJ2-1; 8 nucleotides agree with TRBD2. Germline values: CDR1 SQVTM, CDR2 ANQGSEA. This CDR3 contains 16 residues. V lost 4 bases and J lost 8; bases outside the gene matches: 16.

The V gene is TRBV4-2, the J gene TRBJ1-3; a weak D match, TRBD1 (5 bases). CDR1 and CDR2 (germline): LGHNA, YNFKEQ. V was trimmed by 4 bases and J by 4 bases, leaving 14 bases between them. This CDR3 spans 15 amino acids. The CDR3 loop is CASSLLAGIGNTIYF. The CDR3 nucleotides read TGTGCCAGCAGCCTGCTCGCAGGGATCGGAAACACCATATATTTT.

This clone was observed a handful of times. The rearrangement joins TRBV14 to TRBJ2-1; D call uncertain. The CDR3 covers 11 residues. Trimming took off 4 bases at V and 5 bases at J, with 3 bases between the two ends. The germline gives CDR1 SGHDN, CDR2 FVKESK. The CDR3 loop is CASSLNNEQFF. CDR3 coding DNA: TGTGCCAGCAGCCTTAACAATGAGCAGTTCTTC.

This clone was seen more than once but under ten times. J is TRBJ1-2 and V is TRBV2; D might be TRBD1 (5 bases). This CDR3 has 13 residues. Germline values: CDR1 SNHLY, CDR2 FYNNEI. Trimming stripped 1 base from V and 7 bases from J, with 10 bases between. CDR3 bases: TGTGCCAGCAGTGAAGAGGGGATCTCTGGCTACACCTTC. Translated, it gives CASSEEGISGYTF.

This clone turned up a few times. As DNA, the CDR3 is TGTGCTAGTGAAGAGGGCGGGGAGCTGTTTTTT. It translates to CASEEGGELFF. J is TRBJ2-2 and V is TRBV12-5, with D possibly being TRBD2 (5 bases). The CDR3 contains 11 residues. Trimming shortened V by 7 bases and J by 7 bases, and 7 bases separated the two germline ends. CDR1 and CDR2 (germline): LGHNT, FRNRAP.

This chain links TRBV15 with TRBJ2-5; 8 bases map to TRBD1. The germline gives CDR1 LNHNV, CDR2 YYDKDF (reference sequence). V shed 5 bases, J shed 4 bases, and the junction held 6 bases outside the gene matches. CDR3 length: 14 amino acids. CDR3 DNA sequence: TGTGCCACCAGCCCCAGGACAGGGCTAGAGACCCAGTACTTC. Protein sequence: CATSPRTGLETQYF.

This clone was found a few times. The chain has TRBV5-6 and TRBJ1-2; D gene uncertain. There are 12 residues in the CDR3. Looked up from germline, CDR1 is SGHDT and CDR2 is YYEEEE. Trimming took off 0 bases at V and 3 bases at J, with 3 bases between the two ends. This CDR3 reads CASSLGDYGYTF. CDR3 nucleotides: TGTGCCAGCAGCTTGGGAGACTATGGCTACACCTTC.

The chain joins TRBV19 to TRBJ1-1; TRBD1 agrees at 7 bases. J lost 4 bases, V lost 5 bases, and 7 bases had no gene match. CDR1 is LNHDA, CDR2 SQIVND, per germline (reference sequence). This CDR3 has 14 amino acids. The CDR3: CASSFGGGVTEAFF. Written as DNA, the CDR3 is TGTGCCAGTAGTTTCGGAGGGGGCGTCACTGAAGCTTTCTTT.

The chain employs TRBV11-2 and TRBJ1-2, with D possibly being TRBD1 (5 bases). The CDR3 has 14 residues. V gave up 1 base and J gave up 7 bases, with 13 bases separating them. Germline CDR1 reads SGHAT; CDR2 reads FQNNGV. CDR3 in amino acids: CASSLGRQGGGYTF. The CDR3 nucleotides are TGTGCCAGCAGCTTAGGTCGGCAGGGAGGTGGCTACACCTTC. Complete variable domain (other parts from reference TRBV11-2 and TRBJ1-2): EAGVAQSPRYKIIEKRQSVAFWCNPISGHATLYWYQQILGQGPKLLIQFQNNGVVDDSQLPKDRFSAERLKGVDSTLKIQPAKLEDSAVYLCASSLGRQGGGYTFGSGTRLTVV.

This clone showed up just a few times. The chain combines TRBV30 with TRBJ1-2, with 8 bases matching TRBD1. V was pared by 8 bases and J by 1 base, with 12 bases of the junction left unmatched. This CDR3 region has 15 residues. In germline, CDR1 is GTSNPN, CDR2 SVGIG (reference sequence). The CDR3 bases are TGTGCCCTCTTCTCGACAGGGGACAGTAACTATGGCTACACCTTC. This encodes CALFSTGDSNYGYTF.

This clone was found a few times. This chain connects TRBV6-4 to TRBJ2-3, with 12 bases identical to TRBD2. Germline CDR1 MRHNA, CDR2 SNTAGT. The CDR3 extends over 15 amino acids. The J segment lost 6 bases and the V segment lost 0 bases, leaving 1 base of the junction unmatched. In nucleotides, the CDR3 is TGTGCCAGCAGTGACTCGACTAGCGGGAGTGATACGCAGTATTTT. Its translation is CASSDSTSGSDTQYF.

The V gene is TRBV18, the J gene TRBJ2-2; 13 nucleotides line up with TRBD2. This CDR3 is 16 amino acids long. Per the germline V gene, CDR1 is KGHSH and CDR2 is LQKENI. Losses at the gene ends were 2 bases for V and 6 bases for J; bases not matched to a gene: 3. CDR3 sequence (DNA): TGTGCCAGCTCACCAGGACTAGCGGGAGCAGCCGGGGAGCTGTTTTTT. As protein: CASSPGLAGAAGELFF.

In its sample, this clone was seen a few times. This chain uses TRBV11-2 with TRBJ2-5; 13 bases fit TRBD2. In germline, CDR1 is SGHAT, CDR2 FQNNGV. The CDR3 runs to 14 residues. Losses at the gene ends were 5 bases for V and 10 bases for J; bases not matched to a gene: 7. The CDR3 coding sequence is TGTGCCAGCAGCCCCGGGACTAGCGGGGCGGGCCAGTACTTC. Residues: CASSPGTSGAGQYF. Full variable domain (rest looked up from reference TRBV11-2 and TRBJ2-5): EAGVAQSPRYKIIEKRQSVAFWCNPISGHATLYWYQQILGQGPKLLIQFQNNGVVDDSQLPKDRFSAERLKGVDSTLKIQPAKLEDSAVYLCASSPGTSGAGQYFGPGTRLLVL.

This clone was observed a few times. This sequence joins TRBV4-2 and TRBJ2-3; possibly TRBD1 for D (6 bases). CDR1 is LGHNA and CDR2 is YNFKEQ in the germline V gene. V dropped 0 bases and J dropped 1 base, with 11 bases sitting between them. The length of the CDR3 is 16 residues. The CDR3 sequence: CASSQDRAGGTDTQYF. DNA of the CDR3: TGTGCCAGCAGCCAAGATCGGGCAGGGGGCACAGATACGCAGTATTTT.

The rearrangement uses TRBV4-1 and TRBJ2-2; unclear D gene. Trimming took 2 bases from V and 6 from J, leaving 13 bases between them. This CDR3 has 15 amino acids. Germline loops: CDR1 MGHRA, CDR2 YSYEKL. The CDR3 sequence is CASSQPSLAPGELFF. DNA of the CDR3: TGCGCCAGCAGCCAACCCTCCTTGGCCCCCGGGGAGCTGTTTTTT.

This clone was seen a handful of times. The rearrangement links TRBV19 to TRBJ1-1; D perhaps matches TRBD1 (5 bases). The CDR3 sequence is 15 residues long. Trimming stripped 6 bases from V and 2 bases from J, with 16 bases between. Germline CDR1 LNHDA, CDR2 SQIVND (reference sequence). CDR3: CASRKQEQVNTEAFF. The DNA for the CDR3 is TGTGCCAGTAGGAAACAGGAGCAGGTTAACACTGAAGCTTTCTTT. Supplemented by reference TRBV19 and TRBJ1-1, the full variable domain reads DGGITQSPKYLFRKEGQNVTLSCEQNLNHDAMYWYRQDPGQGLRLIYYSQIVNDFQKGDIAEGYSVSREKKESFPLTVTSAQKNPTAFYLCASRKQEQVNTEAFFGQGTRLTVV.

The V gene is TRBV5-4, the J gene TRBJ2-1, with D perhaps matching TRBD2 (5 bases). The CDR3 is 13 amino acids. Between the trimmed V and J ends, which lost 1 base and 7 bases, there was a span of 9 bases. Germline V CDR1 and CDR2: SGHNT, YYREEE (reference sequence). The CDR3 DNA reads TGTGCCAGCAGCTTGAGTCTAGCTAATGAGCAGTTCTTC. Its protein is CASSLSLANEQFF. The full variable domain, rest sourced from reference TRBV5-4 and TRBJ2-1, is ETGVTQSPTHLIKTRGQQVTLRCSSQSGHNTVSWYQQALGQGPQFIFQYYREEENGRGNFPPRFSGLQFPNYSSELNVNALELDDSALYLCASSLSLANEQFFGPGTRLTVL.

Details on this clone: Germline is not matched at one junction end, which may reflect a read error. The chain recombines TRBV9 with TRBJ1-4, with D possibly being TRBD1 (6 bases). The germline V gene has CDR1 SGDLS and CDR2 YYNGEE. CDR3 length equals 13 residues. CDR3 region: CASGVEQGEKLFF. In nucleotides, the CDR3 is TGTGCCAGCGGCGTAGAACAGGGCGAAAAACTGTTTTTT.

The chain links TRBV7-8 to TRBJ1-5; 12 bases match TRBD1. This CDR3 has 15 residues. The junction had 6 bases not matched to a gene; V was cut back by 6 bases and J by 6 bases. CDR1 SGHVS and CDR2 FQNEAQ come from the germline V gene. The CDR3 protein is CASSRDRGLGQPQHF. DNA of the CDR3: TGTGCCAGCAGTCGGGACAGGGGGCTCGGTCAGCCCCAGCATTTT.